This T cell receptor (beta chain) was recovered during a study of identical twins (dated by TCRdb to 2016 to 2017). For the study in its entirety: To test whether fetal clonotypes persist, this study deep-sequenced TCR alpha and beta repertoires from monozygotic twins, from unrelated adults of various ages, and from cord blood. Replicate twin experiments were performed at different times using different library preparation protocols to rule out contamination. The paper's findings and limits, for the study overall: Conclusions relied on cross-sectional statistical analysis, since the same donors could not be followed over many years. Compared with coincidental sharing between unrelated individuals, an excess of low generation-probability sequences was observed among out-of-frame TCR alpha sequences shared between twins. Abundant cord blood beta clonotypes had fewer insertions, young adult naive repertoires showed a similar but weaker trend, and memory repertoires showed no such trend. In monozygotic twins, out-of-frame TCR alpha sharing was systematically underestimated by recombination models, although the models agreed with sharing between unrelated individuals. In beta out-of-frame sequences, excess twin sharing was weaker, because having fewer shared sequences lowered the signal-to-noise ratio. Invariant T cells such as MAIT and iNKT could partly confound zero-insertion analyses, though diverse VJ usage argued against this for most clonotypes.

Trimming at the junction amounts to 3 bases on V and 0 bases on J, and the germline ends lie 7 bases apart. Reading the germline V gene gives CDR1 SGHAT and CDR2 FQNNGV. The CDR3 covers 14 residues, taking in both the cysteine and the phenylalanine. The kept DNA is CDR3 alone, 42 bases in frame from the first base. A word on this clonotype: Its antigen is unknown. No much larger clone is present one base from it, and per-base qualities are unavailable.

Every donor in the study was a healthy Caucasian. Three pairs of female monozygotic twins, all aged about 18 to 30 years, were included in the twin cohort. Positive isolation kits from Invitrogen were used to isolate CD4+ and CD8+ T cell populations. The method behind the library was 5' RACE. Sequenced on an Illumina HiSeq 2000. A universal primer binding site was introduced by template switching, and a unique molecular identifier was present in the final cDNA, enabling accurate counting of TCR cDNA molecules. First-strand cDNA for TCR alpha and beta chains was synthesized from specific primers in the conserved constant-segment region. Each cDNA library was double barcoded, with a SMART-Mk sample barcode plus Illumina barcodes, to control for contamination. TruSeq adapter sequences, together with Illumina sample barcodes, were added in two successive PCR steps. The Illumina HiSeq platform was used with custom primers to sequence TCR alpha and beta cDNA libraries. Concerning the study's data processing: MiGEC was used to process raw reads and extract unique molecular identifiers, and MiXCR was used to find CDR3 positions. Recombination models were inferred per individual with the repgenHMM and IGoR tools using an EM algorithm. The analysis of shared clonotypes was done with the tcR package in R, with sharing normalized by the product of cloneset sizes. Out-of-frame nonproductive sequences were analyzed to study raw recombination free of thymic and clonal selection effects. TCRdb reprocessing: public reads trimmed at Q25 with fastp, clones called with MiXCR, in-frame beta chains kept. For every CDR3 protein sequence, its rows merge into one entry that carries the most common genes and DNA. For this entry, the V and J calls and clone size follow TCRdb and not the study's own pipeline. Across this sample there are about 520,000 distinct CDR3 sequences, with under 25% seen only once. The ten largest clonotypes hold 0.75% to 0.95% of the sample.

These data are also associated with another study on T cells expressing NK-cell markers. Reported in the second study: TCR beta-chain repertoires were profiled in sorted CD3+CD56+NKG2C+, CD3+CD56+NKG2C- and CD3+CD56-NKG2C+ T-cell subsets from about 8 donors. Among the eight sequenced donors, only one was HCMV-seronegative, while the other seven were HCMV-seropositive. In several experiments an anti-gammadeltaTCR antibody was added to restrict sorting to alphabetaTCR-expressing T cells. In six donors, the dominant CD3+CD56+NKG2C+ clonotypes ranked among the top 10 CD8+ clonotypes, making up roughly 1.0-7.0% of CD8+ T cells. Those dominant clonotypes were again the most abundant among CD3+CD56-NKG2C+ cells in a handful of donors, at about 25-65%. Whether the expanded NKG2C-expressing T cell clones were specific for HCMV antigens remained unclear. Randomly selected healthy volunteers, three men and five women, were used as the eight sequenced donors. A commercial ELISA kit detecting HCMV-specific IgG in serum was used to determine HCMV serostatus. Reads were demultiplexed and grouped by UMI with MIGEC, and clonotypes were assembled and quantified with MiTCR. To exclude erroneous sequences, any TCR cDNA sequence not supported by at least two reads was discarded. The tcR package was used for downstream repertoire analysis, and clonotypes were matched across fractions by CDR3 nucleotide sequence plus V segment. VDJmatch was used to annotate antigen specificity against VDJdb, with one amino acid substitution in CDR3 allowed.

The chain was built from TRBV11-2 and TRBJ2-3; the D gene is perhaps TRBD1, from 6 matching bases. The receptor's source is a woman younger than 35 in good health. Sequencing input: CD4+ T cells sorted from blood. The encoded CDR3 is CASSFGQSTDTQYF. The nucleotide sequence is TGTGCCAGCAGCTTTGGACAGAGCACAGATACGCAGTATTTT.